This T cell receptor beta chain was recorded in a study of radiation and T cells in renal cell carcinoma. Findings and limits, study-wide: No pretreatment tumor biopsies were available for baseline clonotypes.

TCRdb keeps only in-frame clones here, not all; method: immunoSEQ multiplex PCR. Of around 64,000 clones listed, more than 60% are singletons. Trimming stripped 0 bases from V and 2 bases from J, with 9 bases between. Germline CDR1 GTSNPN, CDR2 SVGIG (reference sequence). The CDR3 spans 14 residues. Stated time point: blood 4 weeks post-SBRT, at nephrectomy. Treatment reported: 15 Gy SBRT to primary tumor, nephrectomy 4 weeks later. Nephrectomy followed 15 Gy stereotactic body radiation by 4 weeks. On this clone itself: Its antigen remains unknown.

This receptor was taken from a man in his 60s with renal cell carcinoma. The genes are TRBV30 and TRBJ2-3; D tentatively reads TRBD1 or TRBD2 (5 bases each). Specimen: blood, collected from a patient whose treatment included radiotherapy and nephrectomy. The CDR3 reads CAWSVRDLTDTQYF. The CDR3 coding sequence is TGTGCCTGGAGTGTACGGGACCTCACAGATACGCAGTATTTT.